This T cell receptor (beta chain) was found in a study of CD4 and CD8 cells across lung adenocarcinoma regions. The CDR3 sequence is 18 residues long. Germline V gene sequence: CDR1 MNHNS, CDR2 SASEGT. From the PCR reads, TCRdb called clonotypes with MiXCR, one entry per CDR3 protein. The table has under 6,000 distinct CDR3 sequences, around 49% seen once; the top ten hold roughly 87%. The genes are TRBV6-1 and TRBJ2-1; TRBD1 matches at 9 bases. The DNA end lines up better with TRBJ2-5; the J call may be wrong. The specimen sequenced was CD8+ T cells from the margin of a lung tumor. This clonotype was sampled from a male donor with lung adenocarcinoma. The CD4 and CD8 labels of this study may be unreliable. The CDR3 DNA reads as TGTGCCAGCAGTACGCACCAGGGACAGGGAGTGATGCGGGAGACCCAGTACTTC. Translation gives CASSTHQGQGVMRETQYF.